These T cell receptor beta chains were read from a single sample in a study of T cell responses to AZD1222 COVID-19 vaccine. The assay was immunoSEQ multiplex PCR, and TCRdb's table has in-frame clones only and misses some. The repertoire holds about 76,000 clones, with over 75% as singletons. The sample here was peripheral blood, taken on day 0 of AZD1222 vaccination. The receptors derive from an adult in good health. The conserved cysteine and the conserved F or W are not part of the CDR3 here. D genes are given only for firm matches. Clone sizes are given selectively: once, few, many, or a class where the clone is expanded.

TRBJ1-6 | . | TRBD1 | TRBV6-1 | ASSTGQGGSPLH
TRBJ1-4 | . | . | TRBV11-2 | ASSPVSGGLVEKLF
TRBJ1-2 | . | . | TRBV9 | ASSPSPRGDYGYT
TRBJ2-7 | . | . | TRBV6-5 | ASKRTAGPTYEQY
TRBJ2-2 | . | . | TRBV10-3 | AIRINREPFFTGELF
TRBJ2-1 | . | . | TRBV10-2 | ASITGTNNEQF
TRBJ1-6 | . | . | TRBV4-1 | ASSLGRGRSPLH
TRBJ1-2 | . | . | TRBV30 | AWSVGWDVYGYT
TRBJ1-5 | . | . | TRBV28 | ASRTTDSNQPQH
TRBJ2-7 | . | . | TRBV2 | ASSVVEQY
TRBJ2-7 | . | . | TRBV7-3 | ASSPRPGTSYEQY
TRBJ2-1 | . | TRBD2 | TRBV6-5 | ASFQGGSHNEQF
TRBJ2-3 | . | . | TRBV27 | ASRRQSTDTQY
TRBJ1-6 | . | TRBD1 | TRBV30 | AWGQGNSPLH
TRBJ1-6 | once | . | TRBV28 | ASSLPPGSHNSPLH
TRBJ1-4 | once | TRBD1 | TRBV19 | ASSIRTGLYEKLF
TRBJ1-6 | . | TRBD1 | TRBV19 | ASSWDSLNSYNSPLH
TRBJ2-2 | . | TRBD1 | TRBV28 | ASTRGTGTGELF
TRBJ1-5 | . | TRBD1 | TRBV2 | ASSEIGQGVQPQH
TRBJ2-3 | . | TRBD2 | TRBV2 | ASEPSGSWGTDTQY
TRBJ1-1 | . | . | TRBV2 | ASTAATEAF
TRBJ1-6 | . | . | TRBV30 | AWSVGLPGGSPLH